The 9 T cell receptor beta chains presented below share a single source sample, sequenced in a study of T cell responses to AZD1222 COVID-19 vaccine. Clones were read by immunoSEQ multiplex PCR, and TCRdb kept only the in-frame ones, dropping some. The repertoire holds roughly 71,000 clones, less than 85% seen once, with over 20% in the top ten. The source was peripheral blood, collected on day 0 of AZD1222 vaccination. These receptors all come from an adult in good health.

The chain joins TRBV7-9 to TRBJ2-3; D unclear. Germline CDR1 SEHNR, CDR2 FQNEAQ (reference sequence). V was cut by 5 bases and J by 8 bases, with 11 bases left in between. The CDR3 is 12 residues long. The CDR3 is CASSPAAGTQYF. CDR3 nucleotide sequence: TGTGCCAGCAGCCCTGCTGCTGGTACGCAGTATTTT. Drawing the rest from reference TRBV7-9 and TRBJ2-3, the complete variable domain is DTGVSQNPRHKITKRGQNVTFRCDPISEHNRLYWYRQTLGQGPEFLTYFQNEAQLEKSRLLSDRFSAERPKGSFSTLEIQRTEQGDSAMYLCASSPAAGTQYFGPGTRLTVL.

This clone was seen just once. The V gene is TRBV6-1, the J gene TRBJ1-2; 9 positions match TRBD1. Germline V gene sequence: CDR1 MNHNS, CDR2 SASEGT. V lost 4 bases and J lost 3; bases outside the gene matches: 9. The CDR3 runs to 16 residues. The CDR3 DNA reads TGTGCCAGCAGTGGAACGGGACAGGGTCTTTACTATGGCTACACCTTC. Residues: CASSGTGQGLYYGYTF.

As DNA, the CDR3 is TGTGCCAGCAGCCAAGATCCGATTCGACTAGGAGGGCTCGAGCAGTACTTC. Encoded protein: CASSQDPIRLGGLEQYF. The chain combines TRBV4-2 with TRBJ2-7, with D possibly TRBD2 on 6 matching bases. CDR1 and CDR2 from the germline V gene are LGHNA and YNFKEQ. This CDR3 comprises 17 residues. V was clipped by 0 bases and J by 6 bases, with 21 bases between them.

V usage is TRBV5-1 and J usage is TRBJ1-2; TRBD1 might be the D (6 bases). Germline V gene data show CDR1 as SGHRS and CDR2 as YFSETQ. Trimming cost V 0 bases and J 8 bases, with 14 bases left between them. The CDR3 consists of 14 residues. CDR3 DNA sequence: TGCGCCAGCAGCTTGGTGGGGGGCTCGGGAGGCTACACCTTC. This sequence encodes CASSLVGGSGGYTF.

The rearrangement uses TRBV2 and TRBJ1-5; TRBD1 aligns across 12 bases. The CDR3 is made up of 14 amino acids. The junction had 4 bases not matched to a gene; V was cut back by 7 bases and J by 6 bases. Germline CDR1 is SNHLY and CDR2 is FYNNEI. DNA of the CDR3: TGTGCCAGCACCAGGGACAGGGGGCTTCAGCCCCAGCATTTT. Its translation is CASTRDRGLQPQHF.

The chain carries TRBV6-5 and TRBJ1-1; D is undetermined. Trimming shortened V by 6 bases and J by 1 base, and 9 bases separated the two germline ends. The CDR3 loop spans 13 amino acids. Germline V CDR1 and CDR2: MNHEY, SVGAGI. This CDR3 is CASSPVQNTEAFF. Here the CDR3 DNA reads TGTGCCAGCAGCCCAGTGCAGAACACTGAAGCTTTCTTT.

The chain is built from TRBV7-2 and TRBJ2-1; a weak D match, TRBD2 (6 bases). Trimming cost V 1 base and J 5 bases, with 12 bases left between them. From germline, CDR1 is SGHTA and CDR2 FQGNSA. This CDR3 is built from 15 residues. CDR3 sequence reads: CASSLGGSGNNEQFF. As DNA, the CDR3 is TGTGCCAGCAGCTTAGGAGGTAGCGGAAACAATGAGCAGTTCTTC.

This chain connects TRBV2 to TRBJ2-1; D tentatively fits TRBD1 or TRBD2 (5 bases each). Trimming stripped 5 bases from V and 6 bases from J, with 11 bases between. The CDR3 runs 13 residues. CDR1 is SNHLY, CDR2 FYNNEI, per germline. The CDR3: CASSRGAGNEQFF. CDR3 nucleotide sequence: TGTGCCAGCAGTAGAGGGGCGGGCAATGAGCAGTTCTTC.

V gene TRBV3-1 (or the pseudogene TRBV3-2) combines with J gene TRBJ1-3; tentatively, D is TRBD1 (6 bases). The CDR3 consists of 12 residues. Germline V lookup: CDR1 LGHDT, CDR2 YNNKEL (reference sequence). Trimming left V 6 bases short and J 7 bases short, with 10 bases between. CDR3 DNA sequence: TGTGCCAGCAGAGGACAGACGAACACCATATATTTT. It yields the protein CASRGQTNTIYF.